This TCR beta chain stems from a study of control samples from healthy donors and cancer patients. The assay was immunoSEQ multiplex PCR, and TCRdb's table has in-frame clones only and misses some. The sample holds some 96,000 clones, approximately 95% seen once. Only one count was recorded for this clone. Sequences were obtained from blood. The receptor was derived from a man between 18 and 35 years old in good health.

The CDR3 coding sequence is TGCGCCACCCTCGGGGGGGGCTATGGCTACACCTTC. It is translated as CATLGGGYGYTF. The V gene is TRBV10-2, the J gene TRBJ1-2, with a weak D call TRBD1 (5 bases). There are 12 residues in the CDR3. V was shortened by 10 bases and J by 4 bases, with 13 bases between the two germline ends. CDR1 and CDR2 from the germline V gene are WSHSY and SAAADI.